The entry below gives a single T cell receptor beta chain sequence along with its context. What it binds is unknown. Generated by immunoSEQ multiplex PCR, the TCRdb table keeps only in-frame clones and is missing some. The data show 95,000 to 100,000 clones, roughly 80% seen once. The data belong to a study of T cell responses to AZD1222 COVID-19 vaccine. General observations from the study: At study baseline, merely roughly 6 AZD1222 recipients were seropositive. Researchers took repertoire samples only after the peak T cell response had come. Donors skewed white British and female; clonal diversity was possibly underestimated.

Trimming at V came to 8 bases and at J to 3 bases, leaving 3 bases not matched to a gene. This CDR3 contains 14 residues. Germline assignment: CDR1 LNHDA and CDR2 SQIVND (reference sequence). This material consisted of peripheral blood, taken 28 days after the second AZD1222 dose. The TCR originated in an adult who received the AZD1222 COVID-19 vaccine. This sequence joins TRBV19 and TRBJ2-1; 11 nucleotides align to TRBD2. The CDR3 loop reads CASGGLADYNEQFF. CDR3 coding DNA: TGTGCCAGTGGGGGACTAGCGGACTACAATGAGCAGTTCTTC.